A selection of T cell receptor beta chains follows, all from one sample in a study of T cells in Graves' hyperthyroidism and ophthalmopathy. TCRdb re-called the multiplex PCR reads through MiXCR, storing one row per CDR3 protein. The sample has about 410,000 distinct CDR3 sequences, about 14% seen once; the top ten hold roughly a fifth. Sequenced input: blood. Source of these receptors: a woman aged 30 to 39 with Graves' ophthalmopathy. Both conserved end residues are part of each CDR3. A D gene is named only where the DNA matches it firmly. Size is omitted from some rows. Given values are once, few, many or a class for expanded clones.

.,TRBV6-1,.,TRBJ1-2,CASTPRAAEYYGYTF,TGTGCCAGCACCCCAAGGGCAGCAGAGTACTATGGCTACACCTTC
.,TRBV4-1,TRBD1,TRBJ1-5,CASSQVSGQGVLPQHF,TGCGCCAGCAGCCAAGTGTCCGGACAGGGGGTGCTGCCCCAGCATTTT
many,TRBV2,TRBD1,TRBJ1-1,CASSLTGGYTEAFF,TGTGCCAGCAGTTTGACAGGGGGCTACACTGAAGCTTTCTTT
.,TRBV9,.,TRBJ2-3,CASSDAEGEITDTQYF,TGTGCCAGCAGCGATGCCGAGGGGGAGATCACAGATACGCAGTATTTT
many,TRBV3-1,.,TRBJ2-2,CASSQGGELFF,TGTGCCAGCAGCCAGGGCGGGGAGCTGTTTTTT
.,TRBV29-1,.,TRBJ1-5,CSVAVGEHQPQHF,TGCAGCGTTGCCGTGGGGGAACATCAGCCCCAGCATTTT
many,TRBV30,.,TRBJ1-2,CAWTDNYGYTF,TGTGCCTGGACAGATAACTATGGCTACACCTTC
.,TRBV18,TRBD1,TRBJ1-2,CASSTTTGTGSVRHGYTF,TGTGCCAGCTCAACAACCACCGGGACAGGGAGCGTTCGACATGGCTACACCTTC
.,TRBV7-3,TRBD2,TRBJ2-2,CASSLASGGHSTGELFF,TGTGCCAGCAGCTTAGCTAGCGGGGGGCATTCCACCGGGGAGCTGTTTTTT
many,TRBV20-1,.,TRBJ1-2,CSAQGQTGYGYTF,TGCAGTGCCCAGGGCCAGACCGGATATGGCTACACCTTC
many,TRBV12-3/TRBV12-4,.,TRBJ1-2,CASSLEYRDGYTF,TGTGCCAGCAGTTTAGAGTATAGGGATGGCTACACCTTC
once,TRBV28,.,TRBJ1-5,CASSPIGGQPQHF,TGTGCCAGCAGTCCGATCGGAGGTCAGCCCCAGCATTTT
.,TRBV25-1,.,TRBJ2-3,CASSPPRAGSQYF,TGTGCCAGCAGCCCCCCGAGGGCGGGGTCGCAGTATTTT
.,TRBV7-8,TRBD2,TRBJ2-3,CASSPTSGGLGDTQYF,TGTGCCAGCAGCCCGACTAGCGGGGGGCTGGGAGATACGCAGTATTTT
many,TRBV12-3/TRBV12-4,.,TRBJ1-5,CASSLDRLGPQHF,TGTGCCAGCAGCCTTGACAGGCTGGGGCCCCAGCATTTT